This T cell receptor beta chain was recovered during a study of blood T cell repertoires in COVID-19. The wider study: Spain, Italy and the United States supplied samples that represented acute and convalescent COVID-19. PBMCs, B-cell-depleted T cells, or T cells provided the cDNA or gDNA that made up the material.

Authors' processing steps: Amplification from reference gene primers served as the basis for estimated nucleated cell counts. Sequencing was performed with immunoSEQ multiplex PCR; in TCRdb, only in-frame clones are kept and a portion is missing. V and J calls plus clone size are reproduced from that table; the DNA served to infer D and trimming. The sample holds 200,000 to 250,000 clones; around 86% are singletons and the top ten take about 6.3%. CDR1 is KGHDR, CDR2 SFDVKD, per germline. CDR3 size: 19 residues. V gave up 0 bases and J gave up 2 bases; unmatched junction bases: 15. Sequencing input: peripheral blood. The chain couples TRBV24-1 to TRBJ2-7; TRBD1 matches 7 bases. The clonotype originates from a man in his 60s who had recovered from COVID-19. The CDR3 coding sequence is TGTGCCACCAGTGATTTGTTCGCCCGAGGGACAGAAACCACCTACGAGCAGTACTTC. This sequence encodes CATSDLFARGTETTYEQYF.